Listed below are T cell receptor beta chains from one sample, sequenced in a study of cytomegalovirus exposure and HLA in healthy donors. TCRdb's table, derived via immunoSEQ multiplex PCR, lists solely in-frame clones and lacks some. The table includes 110,000 to 150,000 clones, around a tenth detected once. The material sequenced was PBMCs. These receptor sequences come from a man between 50 and 59 years old in good health and CMV-seronegative. Both conserved end residues are trimmed from each CDR3.

>TRBJ2-3|13|TRBV6-5
ASSYSGTSADTQY
>TRBJ1-1|14|TRBV4-1
ASSQSGTGQNTEAF
>TRBJ2-3|11|TRBV5-5
ASTQGGHHTQY
>TRBJ1-2|13|TRBV5-1
ASSLLTGGNYGYT
>TRBJ2-1|13|TRBV6-5
ASTLTAGGRNEQF
>TRBJ1-4|13|TRBV28
ASSFRSHGGEKLF
>TRBJ1-2|14|TRBV6-1
ASSDWRQGENYGYT
>TRBJ1-1|9|TRBV29-1
SVASTGEAF
>TRBJ1-1|12|TRBV5-5
ASSLGLLNTEAF
>TRBJ2-7|14|TRBV13
ASSLGRGGRAYEQY
>TRBJ1-6|13|TRBV7-2
ASSFFHTGGSPLH
>TRBJ2-1|12|TRBV25-1
ATEPRGGGDEQF
>TRBJ2-1|14|TRBV27
ASSARGGRLGDEQF
>TRBJ1-1|15|TRBV7-3
ASSPTPSGQGSTEAF
>TRBJ2-1|14|TRBV7-2
ASSLVGGGAYNEQF
>TRBJ2-2|15|TRBV11-2
ASSSGTSFLFTGELF
>TRBJ2-6|15|TRBV7-3
ASSSGDGHSGANVLT
>-|12|TRBV30
AWSVGTGADEQY
>TRBJ1-2|10|TRBV6-1
ASSEPSYGYT
>TRBJ2-1|14|TRBV7-7
ASSLGLAGNGNEQF
>TRBJ2-7|14|TRBV7-9
ASSGPGLAGPSEQY
>TRBJ1-1|12|TRBV5-4
ASSAGGIRTEAF